The source of this T cell receptor beta chain is a study of T cell repertoires in cytomegalovirus infection. Whole-study context: Shared public TCR beta signatures pointed to both CMV infection and a matching HLA type.

Turning to this clonotype: Its antigen is not identified.

Study-level points and caveats: There were carriers of CMV plus the relevant HLA, and cumulative public TCR beta family frequency identified them. What dominated the ex vivo response were HLA-C-restricted CMV-specific TCR beta clonotypes.

The V gene's germline CDR1 is LNHNV and CDR2 YYDKDF (reference sequence). Between the trimmed V and J ends, which lost 1 base and 0 bases, there was a span of 3 bases. The CDR3 has 14 residues. Using its own MiXCR run on the reads, TCRdb lists one record per CDR3 protein. The sample consists of 630,000 or so distinct CDR3 sequences, roughly 26% of them appearing once. The J gene is TRBJ2-2, the V gene TRBV15; D ambiguous. The receptor comes from a human donor in good health (CMV status not recorded). Some clones in this sample may be carry-over from other donors' samples. Material for sequencing was CD8+ T cells from PBMCs. The CDR3 region is CATSRVANTGELFF. In DNA, the CDR3 is TGTGCCACCAGCAGAGTTGCGAACACCGGGGAGCTGTTTTTT.